What follows describes a single T cell receptor beta chain. What it binds is unknown. These data come from a study of T cell responses to AZD1222 COVID-19 vaccine. Study results and limitations: Nearly half of spike-specific TCRs reportedly target unmutated variant regions. White British donors predominated, females outnumbered males, and clonal diversity was possibly underestimated.

Profiling relied on immunoSEQ multiplex PCR, and the TCRdb table lists in-frame clones only, not all of them. The table has approximately 160,000 clones, roughly 94% seen once. Looked up from germline, CDR1 is SGHRS and CDR2 is YFSETQ. V lost 1 base and J lost 2, with 10 bases in between. This CDR3 is 14 amino acids long. This TCR derives from an adult who received the AZD1222 COVID-19 vaccine. This specimen consisted of peripheral blood, obtained 28 days after the second AZD1222 dose. The chain couples TRBV5-1 to TRBJ2-7, with unresolved D. This chain's CDR3 is CASSLPTATYEQYF. DNA for the CDR3: TGCGCCAGCAGCTTGCCCACTGCCACCTACGAGCAGTACTTC. Drawing the rest from reference TRBV5-1 and TRBJ2-7, the complete variable domain is KAGVTQTPRYLIKTRGQQVTLSCSPISGHRSVSWYQQTPGQGLQFLFEYFSETQRNKGNFPGRFSGRQFSNSRSEMNVSTLELGDSALYLCASSLPTATYEQYFGPGTRLTVT.